This T cell receptor beta chain is drawn from a study of T cell repertoires in cytomegalovirus infection. Overall study context: Indications came from public TCR beta signatures; they pointed to CMV infection and to a matching HLA type.

The CDR3 runs 19 residues. The ends were cut back, 0 bases at V and 6 bases at J, with 24 bases in the middle. Per the germline V gene, CDR1 is SGHKS and CDR2 is YYEKEE (reference sequence). TCRdb re-called the reads with MiXCR, one entry per CDR3 protein. The table has a few hundred thousand distinct CDR3 sequences, around a quarter seen once. This chain joins TRBV5-5 and TRBJ2-2, with D hard to call. What was sequenced was PBMCs. The TCR was taken from a human donor in good health (CMV status not recorded). Some clones in this sample may be carry-over from other donors' samples. DNA for the CDR3: TGTGCCAGCAGCTTGGTATTCTCCCCCCGGTTTACTCCGCCCGGGGAGCTGTTTTTT. The encoded protein is CASSLVFSPRFTPPGELFF.